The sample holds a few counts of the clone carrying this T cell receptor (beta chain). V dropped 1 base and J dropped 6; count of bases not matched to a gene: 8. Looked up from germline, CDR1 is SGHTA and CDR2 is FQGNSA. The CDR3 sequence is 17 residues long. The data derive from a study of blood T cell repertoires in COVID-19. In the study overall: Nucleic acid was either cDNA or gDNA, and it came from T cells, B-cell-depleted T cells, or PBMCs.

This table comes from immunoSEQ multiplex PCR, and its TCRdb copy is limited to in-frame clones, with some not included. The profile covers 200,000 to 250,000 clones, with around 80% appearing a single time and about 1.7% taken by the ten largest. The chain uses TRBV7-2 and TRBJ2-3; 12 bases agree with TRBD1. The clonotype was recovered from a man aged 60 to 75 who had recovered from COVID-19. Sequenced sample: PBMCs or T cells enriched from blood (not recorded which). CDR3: CASSLEVPGQGADTQYF. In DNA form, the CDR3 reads TGTGCCAGCAGCTTAGAGGTCCCGGGACAGGGGGCCGATACGCAGTATTTT. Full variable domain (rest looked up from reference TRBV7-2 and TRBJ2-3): GAGVSQSPSNKVTEKGKDVELRCDPISGHTALYWYRQSLGQGLEFLIYFQGNSAPDKSGLPSDRFSAERTGGSVSTLTIQRTQQEDSAVYLCASSLEVPGQGADTQYFGPGTRLTVL.